This TCR beta chain appears in the sequencing data of a study of OX40 agonist ivuxolimab in advanced cancers. The assay was immunoSEQ multiplex PCR, and TCRdb's table has in-frame clones only and misses some. The sample shows about 12,000 clones, around nine tenths of them seen only once. The CDR3 extends over 11 amino acids. Between the trimmed V and J ends, which lost 6 bases and 1 base, there was a span of 4 bases. CDR1 is ENHRY, CDR2 SYGVKD, per germline. The chain uses TRBV10-3 and TRBJ2-7; D is unresolved. This TCR derives from an adult with an advanced solid tumor such as melanoma, head and neck, liver or kidney cancer. The specimen was CD4+ or CD8+ T cells sorted from blood, collected in a trial of the OX40 agonist ivuxolimab. The DNA of the CDR3 is TGTGCCATCAGCGATTCCTACGAGCAGTACTTC. This encodes CAISDSYEQYF.